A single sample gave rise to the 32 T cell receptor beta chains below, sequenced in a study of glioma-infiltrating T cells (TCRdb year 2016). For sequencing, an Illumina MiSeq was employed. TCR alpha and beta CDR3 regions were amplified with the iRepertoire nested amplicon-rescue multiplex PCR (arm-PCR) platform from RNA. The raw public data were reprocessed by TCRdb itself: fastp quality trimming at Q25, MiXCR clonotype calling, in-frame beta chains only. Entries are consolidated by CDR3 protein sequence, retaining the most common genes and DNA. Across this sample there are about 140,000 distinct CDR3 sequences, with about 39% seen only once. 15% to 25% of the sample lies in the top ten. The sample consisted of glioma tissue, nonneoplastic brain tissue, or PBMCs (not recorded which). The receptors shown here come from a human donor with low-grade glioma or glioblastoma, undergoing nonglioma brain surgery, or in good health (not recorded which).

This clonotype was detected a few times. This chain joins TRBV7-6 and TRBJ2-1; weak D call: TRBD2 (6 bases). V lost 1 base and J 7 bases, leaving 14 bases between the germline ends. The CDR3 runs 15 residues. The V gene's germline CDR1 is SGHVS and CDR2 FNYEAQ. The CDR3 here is CASSLVGTWGNEQFF. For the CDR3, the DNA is TGTGCCAGCAGCTTAGTCGGGACTTGGGGGAATGAGCAGTTCTTC.

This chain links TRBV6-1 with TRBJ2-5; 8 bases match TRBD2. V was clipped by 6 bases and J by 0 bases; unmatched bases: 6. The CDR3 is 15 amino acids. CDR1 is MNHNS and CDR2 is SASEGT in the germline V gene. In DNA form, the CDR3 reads TGTGCCAGCAGACCCGGGACTAGTGACCAAGAGACCCAGTACTTC. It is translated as CASRPGTSDQETQYF.

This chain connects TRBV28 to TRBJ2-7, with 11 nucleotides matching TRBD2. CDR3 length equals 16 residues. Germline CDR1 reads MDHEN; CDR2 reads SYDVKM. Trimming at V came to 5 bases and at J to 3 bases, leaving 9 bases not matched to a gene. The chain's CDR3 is CASSIGLAGMIYEQYF. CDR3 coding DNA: TGTGCCAGCAGTATAGGACTAGCGGGCATGATCTACGAGCAGTACTTC.

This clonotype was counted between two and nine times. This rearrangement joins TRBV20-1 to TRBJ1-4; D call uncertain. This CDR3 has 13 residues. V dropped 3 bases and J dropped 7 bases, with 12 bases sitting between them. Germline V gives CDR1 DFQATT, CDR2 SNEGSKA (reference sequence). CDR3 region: CSARGVDGEKLFF. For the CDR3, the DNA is TGCAGTGCTAGGGGAGTGGACGGTGAAAAACTGTTTTTT.

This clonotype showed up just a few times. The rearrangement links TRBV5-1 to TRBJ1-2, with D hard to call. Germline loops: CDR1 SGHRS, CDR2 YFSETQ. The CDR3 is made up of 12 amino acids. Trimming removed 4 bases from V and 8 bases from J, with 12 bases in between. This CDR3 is CASSTDGKGYTF. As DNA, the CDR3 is TGCGCCAGCAGCACCGACGGGAAGGGCTACACCTTC.

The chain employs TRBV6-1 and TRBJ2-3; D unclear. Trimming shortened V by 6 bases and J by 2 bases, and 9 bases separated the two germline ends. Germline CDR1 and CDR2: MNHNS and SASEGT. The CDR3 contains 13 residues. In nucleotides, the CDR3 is TGTGCCAGCAGCCCATGGACCACAGATACGCAGTATTTT. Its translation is CASSPWTTDTQYF.

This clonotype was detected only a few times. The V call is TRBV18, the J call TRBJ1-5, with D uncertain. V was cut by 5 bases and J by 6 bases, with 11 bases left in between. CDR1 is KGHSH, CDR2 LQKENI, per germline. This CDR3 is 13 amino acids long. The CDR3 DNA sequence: TGTGCCAGCTCAGAAGGGTTCTCTCAGCCCCAGCATTTT. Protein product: CASSEGFSQPQHF.

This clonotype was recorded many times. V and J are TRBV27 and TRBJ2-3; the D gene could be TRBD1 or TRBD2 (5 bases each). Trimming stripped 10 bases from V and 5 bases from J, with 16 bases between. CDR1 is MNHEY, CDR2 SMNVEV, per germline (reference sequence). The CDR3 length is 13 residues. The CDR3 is CANSGPAGDTQYF. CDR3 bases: TGTGCCAACTCGGGACCAGCTGGAGATACGCAGTATTTT.

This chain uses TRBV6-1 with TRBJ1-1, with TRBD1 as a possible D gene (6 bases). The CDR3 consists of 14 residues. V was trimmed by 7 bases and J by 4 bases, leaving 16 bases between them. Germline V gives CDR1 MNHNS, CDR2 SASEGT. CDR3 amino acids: CASTLFRGGTEAFF. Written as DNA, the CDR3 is TGTGCCAGCACTTTATTCAGGGGAGGCACTGAAGCTTTCTTT.

CDR3 bases: TGTGCCAGCAGGCGCGAGTCGACAGGGGCCTACGAGCAGTACTTC. Its protein product is CASRRESTGAYEQYF. V is TRBV6-5 and J is TRBJ2-7, with 8 bases aligning to TRBD1. Germline values: CDR1 MNHEY, CDR2 SVGAGI. The length of the CDR3 is 15 residues. V shed 6 bases and J 2 bases; nucleotides not matched to a gene: 9.

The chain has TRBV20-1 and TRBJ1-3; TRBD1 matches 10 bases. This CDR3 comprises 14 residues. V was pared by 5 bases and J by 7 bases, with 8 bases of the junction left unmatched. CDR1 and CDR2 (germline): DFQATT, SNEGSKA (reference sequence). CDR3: CSAWTGGVGNTIYF. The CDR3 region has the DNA TGCAGTGCTTGGACAGGGGGAGTCGGGAACACCATATATTTT.

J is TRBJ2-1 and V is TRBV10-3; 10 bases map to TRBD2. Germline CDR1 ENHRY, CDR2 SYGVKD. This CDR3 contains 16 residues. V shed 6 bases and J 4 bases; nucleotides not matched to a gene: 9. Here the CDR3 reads CAIRPSGGRQYNEQFF. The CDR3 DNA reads TGTGCCATCAGGCCTAGCGGGGGCCGACAGTACAATGAGCAGTTCTTC.

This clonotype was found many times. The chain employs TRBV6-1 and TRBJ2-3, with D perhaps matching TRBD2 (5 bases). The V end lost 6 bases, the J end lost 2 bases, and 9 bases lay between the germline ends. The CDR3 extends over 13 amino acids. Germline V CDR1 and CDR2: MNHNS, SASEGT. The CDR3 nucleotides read TGTGCCAGCAGCTGGGAGTTCACAGATACGCAGTATTTT. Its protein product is CASSWEFTDTQYF.

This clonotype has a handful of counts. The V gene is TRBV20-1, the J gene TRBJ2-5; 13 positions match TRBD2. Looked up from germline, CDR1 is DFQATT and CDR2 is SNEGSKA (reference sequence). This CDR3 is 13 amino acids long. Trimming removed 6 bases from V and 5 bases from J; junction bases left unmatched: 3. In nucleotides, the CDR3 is TGCAGTGCCCAGGGACTAGCGGGGGAGACCCAGTACTTC. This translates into CSAQGLAGETQYF.

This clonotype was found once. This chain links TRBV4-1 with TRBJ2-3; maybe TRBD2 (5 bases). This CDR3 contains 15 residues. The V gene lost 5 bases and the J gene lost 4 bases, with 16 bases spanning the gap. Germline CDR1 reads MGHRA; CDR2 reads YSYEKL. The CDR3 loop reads CASSSGPGSSDTQYF. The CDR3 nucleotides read TGCGCCAGCAGCTCAGGACCTGGGAGCTCAGATACGCAGTATTTT.

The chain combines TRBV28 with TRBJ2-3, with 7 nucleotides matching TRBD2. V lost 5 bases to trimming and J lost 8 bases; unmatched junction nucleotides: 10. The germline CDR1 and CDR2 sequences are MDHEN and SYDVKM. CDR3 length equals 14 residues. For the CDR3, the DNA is TGTGCCAGCAGTCGACTAGCCTCCTCGCGTACGCAGTATTTT. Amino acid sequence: CASSRLASSRTQYF.

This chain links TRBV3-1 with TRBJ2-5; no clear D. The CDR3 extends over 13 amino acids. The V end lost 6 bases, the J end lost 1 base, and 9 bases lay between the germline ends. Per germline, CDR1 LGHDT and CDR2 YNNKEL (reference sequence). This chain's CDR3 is CASSYAIQETQYF. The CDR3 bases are TGTGCCAGCAGTTACGCGATCCAAGAGACCCAGTACTTC.

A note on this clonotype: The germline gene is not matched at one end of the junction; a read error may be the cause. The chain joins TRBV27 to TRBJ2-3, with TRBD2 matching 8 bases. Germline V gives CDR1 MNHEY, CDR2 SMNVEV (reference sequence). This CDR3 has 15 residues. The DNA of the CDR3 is TGTGCCAGCAGCTCCACTAGCGGAGTCACAGATAAGCAGTATTTT. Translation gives CASSSTSGVTDKQYF.

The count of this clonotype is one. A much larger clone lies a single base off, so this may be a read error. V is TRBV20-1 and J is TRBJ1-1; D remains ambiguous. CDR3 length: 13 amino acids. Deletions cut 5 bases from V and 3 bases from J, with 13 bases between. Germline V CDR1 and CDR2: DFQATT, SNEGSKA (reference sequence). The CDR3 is CSAPTAMDTEAFF. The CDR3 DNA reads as TGCAGTGCTCCCACAGCGATGGACACTGAAGCTTTCTTT.

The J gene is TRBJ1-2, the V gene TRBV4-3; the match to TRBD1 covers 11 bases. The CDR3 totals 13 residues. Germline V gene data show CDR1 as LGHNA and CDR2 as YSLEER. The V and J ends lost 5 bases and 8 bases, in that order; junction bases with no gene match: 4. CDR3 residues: CASSYGTGGGYTF. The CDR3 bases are TGCGCCAGCAGCTATGGGACAGGGGGAGGCTACACCTTC.

DNA of the CDR3: TGTGCCAGCAGCCGGCACAGGGTTTACCAAGCTAACTATGGCTACACCTTC. Protein sequence: CASSRHRVYQANYGYTF. The V and J genes are TRBV6-1 and TRBJ1-2; D perhaps matches TRBD1 (6 bases). V lost 6 bases and J 0 bases, leaving 20 bases between the germline ends. The CDR3 totals 17 residues. Per germline, CDR1 MNHNS and CDR2 SASEGT.

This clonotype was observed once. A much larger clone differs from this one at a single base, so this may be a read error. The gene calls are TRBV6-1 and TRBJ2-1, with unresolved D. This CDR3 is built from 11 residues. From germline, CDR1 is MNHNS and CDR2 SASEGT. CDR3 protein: CATRLKNEQLF. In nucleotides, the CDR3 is TGTGCCACCAGACTGAAAAATGAGCAGCTCTTC.

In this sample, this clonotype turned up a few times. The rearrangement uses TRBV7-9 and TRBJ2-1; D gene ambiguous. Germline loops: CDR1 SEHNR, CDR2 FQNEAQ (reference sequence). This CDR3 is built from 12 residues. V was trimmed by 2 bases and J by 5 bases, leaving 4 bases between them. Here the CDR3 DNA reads TGTGCCAGCAGCTTATTAGACAATGAGCAGTTCTTC. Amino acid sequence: CASSLLDNEQFF.

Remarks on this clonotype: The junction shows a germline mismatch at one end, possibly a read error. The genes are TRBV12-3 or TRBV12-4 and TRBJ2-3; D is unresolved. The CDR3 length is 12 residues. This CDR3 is CVSSLGVDTQYF. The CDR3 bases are TGTGTCAGCAGTTTAGGAGTGGATACGCAGTATTTT.

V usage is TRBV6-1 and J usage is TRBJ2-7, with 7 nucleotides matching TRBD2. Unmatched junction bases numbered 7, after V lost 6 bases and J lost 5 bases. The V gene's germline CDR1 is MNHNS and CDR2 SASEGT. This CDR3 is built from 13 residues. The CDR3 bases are TGTGCCAGCAGAATGACTAGCAGCGACGAGCAGTACTTC. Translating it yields CASRMTSSDEQYF.

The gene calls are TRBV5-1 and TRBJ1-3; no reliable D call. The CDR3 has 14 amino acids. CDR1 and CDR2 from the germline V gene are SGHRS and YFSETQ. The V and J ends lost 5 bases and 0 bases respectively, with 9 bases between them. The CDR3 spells CASSHGDSGNTIYF. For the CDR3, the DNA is TGCGCCAGCAGTCACGGGGACTCTGGAAACACCATATATTTT. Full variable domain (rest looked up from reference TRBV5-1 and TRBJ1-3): KAGVTQTPRYLIKTRGQQVTLSCSPISGHRSVSWYQQTPGQGLQFLFEYFSETQRNKGNFPGRFSGRQFSNSRSEMNVSTLELGDSALYLCASSHGDSGNTIYFGEGSWLTVV.

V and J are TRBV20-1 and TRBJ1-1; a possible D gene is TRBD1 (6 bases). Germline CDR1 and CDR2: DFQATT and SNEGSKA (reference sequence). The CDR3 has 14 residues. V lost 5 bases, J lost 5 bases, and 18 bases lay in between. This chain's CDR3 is CSAYLSGVRTEAFF. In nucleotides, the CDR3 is TGCAGTGCTTATCTTTCAGGGGTAAGGACTGAAGCTTTCTTT.

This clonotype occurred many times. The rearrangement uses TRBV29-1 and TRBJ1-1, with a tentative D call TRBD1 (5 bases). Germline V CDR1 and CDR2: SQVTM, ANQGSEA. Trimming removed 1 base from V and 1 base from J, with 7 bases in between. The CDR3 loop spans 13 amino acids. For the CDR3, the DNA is TGCAGCGTTGAAGGCCAGGGGAACACTGAAGCTTTCTTT. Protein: CSVEGQGNTEAFF.

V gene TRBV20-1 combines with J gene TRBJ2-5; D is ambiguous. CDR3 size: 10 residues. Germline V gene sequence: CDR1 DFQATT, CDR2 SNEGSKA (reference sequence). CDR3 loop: CSAPDETQYF. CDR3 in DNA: TGCAGCGCCCCGGACGAGACCCAGTACTTC.

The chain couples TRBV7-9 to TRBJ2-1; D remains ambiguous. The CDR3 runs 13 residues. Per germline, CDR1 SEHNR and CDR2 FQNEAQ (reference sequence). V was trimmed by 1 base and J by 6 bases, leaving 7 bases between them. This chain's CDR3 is CASSLGPFNEQFF. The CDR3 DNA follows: TGTGCCAGCAGCTTAGGTCCCTTCAATGAGCAGTTCTTC.

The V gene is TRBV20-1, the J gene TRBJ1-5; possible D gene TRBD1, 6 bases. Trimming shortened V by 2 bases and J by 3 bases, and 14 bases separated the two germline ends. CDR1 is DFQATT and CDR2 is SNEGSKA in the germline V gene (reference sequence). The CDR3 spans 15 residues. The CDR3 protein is CSARLGGANNQPQHF. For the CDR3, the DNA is TGCAGTGCTAGATTGGGGGGGGCCAACAATCAGCCCCAGCATTTT.

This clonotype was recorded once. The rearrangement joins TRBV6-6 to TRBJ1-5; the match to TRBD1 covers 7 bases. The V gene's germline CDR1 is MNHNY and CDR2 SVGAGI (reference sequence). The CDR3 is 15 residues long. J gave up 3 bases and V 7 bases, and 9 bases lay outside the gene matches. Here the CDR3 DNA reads TGTGCCAGCACCCCGACAGGGAACACCAATCAGCCCCAGCATTTT. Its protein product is CASTPTGNTNQPQHF.